This is a list of T cell receptor beta chains from one sample in a study of blood T cell repertoires in COVID-19. Assay used: immunoSEQ multiplex PCR; TCRdb lists only in-frame clones, some missing. The sample shows some 80,000 clones, about 80% of them seen only once. Source material: peripheral blood. These receptors all stem from a human donor in a cohort sampled during active COVID-19. The CDR3 runs from the conserved cysteine through the conserved F or W. Each record gives: clone size, J gene, V gene, CDR3 length, D gene, CDR3 DNA, CDR3 protein. The D gene is left open where the match is weak. The size field is filled for only some rows; it gives once, few, many or a size class.

clone_size: -; j_call: TRBJ2-1; v_call: TRBV3-1/TRBV3-2; cdr3_length: 16; d_call: TRBD2; cdr3_nt: TGTGCCAGCAGCCAGGGCTACCGGGACTATCACAATGAGCAGTTCTTC; cdr3_aa: CASSQGYRDYHNEQFF
clone_size: -; j_call: TRBJ2-7; v_call: TRBV19; cdr3_length: 14; d_call: TRBD1; cdr3_nt: TGTGCCAGTAGTAAGGGGGGACAGGCCTACGAGCAGTACTTC; cdr3_aa: CASSKGGQAYEQYF
clone_size: -; j_call: TRBJ1-6; v_call: TRBV15; cdr3_length: 15; d_call: -; cdr3_nt: TGTGCCACCAGCAGAGCACAGGGTTATAATTCACCCCTCCACTTT; cdr3_aa: CATSRAQGYNSPLHF
clone_size: -; j_call: TRBJ2-7; v_call: TRBV7-2; cdr3_length: 14; d_call: TRBD1; cdr3_nt: TGTGCCAGCAGCTCGACAGGGGAGGACCTAGAGCAGTACTTC; cdr3_aa: CASSSTGEDLEQYF
clone_size: -; j_call: TRBJ2-1; v_call: TRBV5-6; cdr3_length: 14; d_call: -; cdr3_nt: TGTGCCAGCAGCCCGCTCGGGAGATACAATGAGCAGTTCTTC; cdr3_aa: CASSPLGRYNEQFF
clone_size: few; j_call: TRBJ1-1; v_call: TRBV5-4; cdr3_length: 13; d_call: -; cdr3_nt: TGTGCCAGCAGCTTGGGAGGCGGATTTGAAGCTTTCTTT; cdr3_aa: CASSLGGGFEAFF
clone_size: few; j_call: TRBJ1-5; v_call: TRBV11-2; cdr3_length: 13; d_call: -; cdr3_nt: TGTGCCAGCAGCTGGGGCAGCAATCAGCCCCAGCATTTT; cdr3_aa: CASSWGSNQPQHF
clone_size: -; j_call: TRBJ2-7; v_call: TRBV11-2; cdr3_length: 12; d_call: -; cdr3_nt: TGTGCCAGCAGTAGACCGGGTTACGAGCAGTACTTC; cdr3_aa: CASSRPGYEQYF
clone_size: -; j_call: TRBJ1-1; v_call: TRBV9; cdr3_length: 15; d_call: TRBD1; cdr3_nt: TGTGCCAGCAGCACCTCGACAGGGGCTGGGACTGAAGCTTTCTTT; cdr3_aa: CASSTSTGAGTEAFF
clone_size: -; j_call: TRBJ1-4; v_call: TRBV19; cdr3_length: 12; d_call: TRBD1; cdr3_nt: TGTGCCACTGGGACAGGGGGGACAAAACTGTTTTTT; cdr3_aa: CATGTGGTKLFF
clone_size: -; j_call: TRBJ2-2; v_call: TRBV5-6; cdr3_length: 17; d_call: TRBD2; cdr3_nt: TGTGCCAGCAGCTTGGTACTAGCGGGGGGCCGCACCGGGGAGCTGTTTTTT; cdr3_aa: CASSLVLAGGRTGELFF
clone_size: -; j_call: TRBJ1-5; v_call: TRBV19; cdr3_length: 13; d_call: TRBD1; cdr3_nt: TGTGCCAGTAGTAGAGGGGGCAGTCAGCCCCAGCATTTT; cdr3_aa: CASSRGGSQPQHF
clone_size: -; j_call: TRBJ2-3; v_call: TRBV19; cdr3_length: 14; d_call: TRBD2; cdr3_nt: TGTGCCAGCATCTTTAGCGGGAGCACAGATACGCAGTATTTT; cdr3_aa: CASIFSGSTDTQYF
clone_size: -; j_call: TRBJ2-3; v_call: TRBV14; cdr3_length: 16; d_call: TRBD2; cdr3_nt: TGTGCCAGCAGCCAATCGTCCGGACTAGCCACAGATACGCAGTATTTT; cdr3_aa: CASSQSSGLATDTQYF
clone_size: -; j_call: TRBJ2-1; v_call: TRBV5-4; cdr3_length: 15; d_call: TRBD2; cdr3_nt: TGTGCCAGCAGCTTGGGGGGGGGACGGTACAATGAGCAGTTCTTC; cdr3_aa: CASSLGGGRYNEQFF
clone_size: -; j_call: TRBJ2-5; v_call: TRBV3-1/TRBV3-2; cdr3_length: 12; d_call: -; cdr3_nt: TGTGCCAGCCGACTAGGTCAAGAGACCCAGTACTTC; cdr3_aa: CASRLGQETQYF
clone_size: -; j_call: TRBJ1-4; v_call: TRBV6-4; cdr3_length: 14; d_call: -; cdr3_nt: TGTGCCAACCCAGTCCGGGTGACTAATGAAAAACTGTTTTTT; cdr3_aa: CANPVRVTNEKLFF
clone_size: -; j_call: TRBJ1-1; v_call: TRBV27; cdr3_length: 12; d_call: -; cdr3_nt: TGTGCCAGCAGACGGGGGAACACTGAAGCTTTCTTT; cdr3_aa: CASRRGNTEAFF
clone_size: -; j_call: TRBJ1-1; v_call: TRBV7-8; cdr3_length: 16; d_call: TRBD1; cdr3_nt: TGTGCCAGCAGCCTTTTCTTGACAGGGAGAGGCACTGAAGCTTTCTTT; cdr3_aa: CASSLFLTGRGTEAFF
clone_size: once; j_call: TRBJ2-5; v_call: TRBV5-4; cdr3_length: 12; d_call: -; cdr3_nt: TGTGCCAGCAGCCGATCGGGGGAGACCCAGTACTTC; cdr3_aa: CASSRSGETQYF
clone_size: -; j_call: TRBJ1-6; v_call: TRBV9; cdr3_length: 13; d_call: TRBD1; cdr3_nt: TGTGCCAGCCGACAGGGGTATAATTCACCCCTCCACTTT; cdr3_aa: CASRQGYNSPLHF
clone_size: -; j_call: TRBJ2-2; v_call: TRBV5-4; cdr3_length: 17; d_call: TRBD2; cdr3_nt: TGTGCCAGCAGCCCCCCAGGAGCGGGGGGGAACACCGGGGAGCTGTTTTTT; cdr3_aa: CASSPPGAGGNTGELFF
clone_size: -; j_call: TRBJ2-7; v_call: TRBV9; cdr3_length: 13; d_call: TRBD1; cdr3_nt: TGTGCCAGCAGCGGGGACAGGGAGGACGAGCAGTACTTC; cdr3_aa: CASSGDREDEQYF
clone_size: -; j_call: TRBJ2-1; v_call: TRBV18; cdr3_length: 15; d_call: -; cdr3_nt: TGTGCCAGCTCACCACTCTATAACCCCCACAATGAGCAGTTCTTC; cdr3_aa: CASSPLYNPHNEQFF
clone_size: -; j_call: TRBJ2-7; v_call: TRBV5-4; cdr3_length: 16; d_call: -; cdr3_nt: TGTGCCAGCAGCCCTTCGATTGGGGGGAAAGGCTACGAGCAGTACTTC; cdr3_aa: CASSPSIGGKGYEQYF
clone_size: few; j_call: TRBJ2-3; v_call: TRBV5-4; cdr3_length: 15; d_call: TRBD2; cdr3_nt: TGTGCCAGCAGGCCCGGGACGAAAACTAGCGACACGCAGTATTTT; cdr3_aa: CASRPGTKTSDTQYF
clone_size: -; j_call: TRBJ2-3; v_call: TRBV30; cdr3_length: 15; d_call: -; cdr3_nt: TGTGCCTGGACCCGTGTTCTAGGTGGTGGCGATACGCAGTATTTT; cdr3_aa: CAWTRVLGGGDTQYF
clone_size: -; j_call: TRBJ1-4; v_call: TRBV2; cdr3_length: 15; d_call: TRBD1; cdr3_nt: TGTGCCAGCAGGGCTACAGGGGGCGCGAATGAAAAACTGTTTTTT; cdr3_aa: CASRATGGANEKLFF
clone_size: -; j_call: TRBJ1-5; v_call: TRBV30; cdr3_length: 15; d_call: -; cdr3_nt: TGTGCCTGGTCGGGAGGGAGGGCTAGCAATCAGCCCCAGCATTTT; cdr3_aa: CAWSGGRASNQPQHF
clone_size: -; j_call: TRBJ2-3; v_call: TRBV5-1; cdr3_length: 15; d_call: -; cdr3_nt: TGCGCCAGCAGCTTGGTGGCAGGGAATACAGATACGCAGTATTTT; cdr3_aa: CASSLVAGNTDTQYF
clone_size: once; j_call: TRBJ2-3; v_call: TRBV5-1; cdr3_length: 16; d_call: -; cdr3_nt: TGCGCCAGCAGCTTCGGGGGTGGTAGTGGCACAGATACGCAGTATTTT; cdr3_aa: CASSFGGGSGTDTQYF
clone_size: once; j_call: TRBJ2-1; v_call: TRBV4-2; cdr3_length: 16; d_call: -; cdr3_nt: TGTGCCAGCAGCCAAGAAGGTCAGGCAGGAGGCAATGAGCAGTTCTTC; cdr3_aa: CASSQEGQAGGNEQFF
clone_size: -; j_call: TRBJ2-7; v_call: TRBV18; cdr3_length: 16; d_call: TRBD1; cdr3_nt: TGTGCCAGCTCACCGGCCGCCGGGACAGGGAAGCGGGAGCAGTACTTC; cdr3_aa: CASSPAAGTGKREQYF
clone_size: -; j_call: TRBJ2-6; v_call: TRBV3-1/TRBV3-2; cdr3_length: 15; d_call: -; cdr3_nt: TGTGCCAGCAGCCAGGGGGCCTCTGGGGCCAACGTCCTGACTTTC; cdr3_aa: CASSQGASGANVLTF
clone_size: once; j_call: TRBJ1-1; v_call: TRBV19; cdr3_length: 17; d_call: TRBD1; cdr3_nt: TGTGCCAGTAGACCGGGACAGGGGAAGCTGGGGAACACTGAAGCTTTCTTT; cdr3_aa: CASRPGQGKLGNTEAFF
clone_size: -; j_call: TRBJ2-2; v_call: TRBV5-5; cdr3_length: 13; d_call: -; cdr3_nt: TGTGCCAGCAGCTTGGACGCGACCGGGGAGCTGTTTTTT; cdr3_aa: CASSLDATGELFF
clone_size: -; j_call: TRBJ2-7; v_call: TRBV10-3; cdr3_length: 14; d_call: TRBD1; cdr3_nt: TGTGCCATCAGCACCGGGACAGGGGGTTACGAGCAGTACTTC; cdr3_aa: CAISTGTGGYEQYF
clone_size: -; j_call: TRBJ2-7; v_call: TRBV5-1; cdr3_length: 15; d_call: -; cdr3_nt: TGCGCCAGCAGCTTACGACCGGGACATTCCTACGAGCAGTACTTC; cdr3_aa: CASSLRPGHSYEQYF
clone_size: once; j_call: TRBJ2-1; v_call: TRBV29-1; cdr3_length: 12; d_call: TRBD2; cdr3_nt: TGCAGCGTTGAAAACGGGAGGGATGAGCAGTTCTTC; cdr3_aa: CSVENGRDEQFF
clone_size: -; j_call: TRBJ2-1; v_call: TRBV19; cdr3_length: 14; d_call: -; cdr3_nt: TGTGCCAGTAACAGGGACAACCAAAAAAATGAGCAGTTCTTC; cdr3_aa: CASNRDNQKNEQFF
clone_size: -; j_call: TRBJ2-1; v_call: TRBV11-2; cdr3_length: 19; d_call: -; cdr3_nt: TGTGCCAGCAGCTCCTACCGGATCCTTGGACAGCGGCGGTACAATGAGCAGTTCTTC; cdr3_aa: CASSSYRILGQRRYNEQFF
clone_size: -; j_call: TRBJ2-2; v_call: TRBV11-2; cdr3_length: 15; d_call: -; cdr3_nt: TGTGCCAGCAGCCCGCTTGAGCGGGCGGGCGGGGAGCTGTTTTTT; cdr3_aa: CASSPLERAGGELFF